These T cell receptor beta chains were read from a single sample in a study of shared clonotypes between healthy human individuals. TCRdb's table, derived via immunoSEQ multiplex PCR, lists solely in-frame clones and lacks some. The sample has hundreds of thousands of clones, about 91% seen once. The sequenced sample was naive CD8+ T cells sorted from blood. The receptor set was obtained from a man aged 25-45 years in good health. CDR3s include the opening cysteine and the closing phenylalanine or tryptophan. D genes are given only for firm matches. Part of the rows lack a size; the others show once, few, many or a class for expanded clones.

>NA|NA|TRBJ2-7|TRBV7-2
CASSLASRGLSSYEQYF
TGTGCCAGCAGCTTAGCGTCCAGGGGACTGTCTTCCTACGAGCAGTACTTC
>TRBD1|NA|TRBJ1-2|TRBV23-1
CASSQSRPGGYGYTF
TGCGCCAGCAGTCAATCCCGGCCAGGGGGCTATGGCTACACCTTC
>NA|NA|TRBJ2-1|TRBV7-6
CASSLSTGGGNMWANEQFF
TGTGCCAGCAGCTTGTCGACAGGAGGGGGCAACATGTGGGCCAATGAGCAGTTCTTC
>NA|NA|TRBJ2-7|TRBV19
CASSIGWNLYEQYF
TGTGCCAGTAGTATCGGTTGGAACCTCTACGAGCAGTACTTC
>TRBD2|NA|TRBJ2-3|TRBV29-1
CSVEGTRLAGGTDTQYF
TGCAGCGTTGAAGGAACGAGACTAGCGGGAGGTACAGATACGCAGTATTTT
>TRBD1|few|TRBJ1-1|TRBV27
CASSLQGAYTEAFF
TGTGCCAGCAGTTTACAGGGGGCCTACACTGAAGCTTTCTTT
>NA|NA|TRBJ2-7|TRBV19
CASSGASYEQYF
TGTGCCAGTAGCGGGGCCTCCTACGAGCAGTACTTC
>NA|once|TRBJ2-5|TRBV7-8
CASSLEVLQETQYF
TGTGCCAGCAGCTTAGAGGTACTTCAAGAGACCCAGTACTTC
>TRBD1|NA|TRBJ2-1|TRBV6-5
CASTTTGTGDDEQFF
TGTGCCAGCACCACGACGGGGACAGGTGACGATGAGCAGTTCTTC
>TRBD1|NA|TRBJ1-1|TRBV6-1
CASSVGTVIEAFF
TGTGCCAGCAGCGTCGGGACAGTAATTGAAGCTTTCTTT
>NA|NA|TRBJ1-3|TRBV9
CASSVAGGGGNTIYF
TGTGCCAGCAGCGTAGCCGGAGGAGGTGGAAACACCATATATTTT
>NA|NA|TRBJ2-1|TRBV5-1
CASSSGFLGRNEQFF
TGCGCCAGCAGCTCAGGGTTTCTGGGACGTAATGAGCAGTTCTTC
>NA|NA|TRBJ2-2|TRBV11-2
CASSLEQGMNTGELFF
TGTGCCAGCAGCTTGGAACAAGGGATGAACACCGGGGAGCTGTTTTTT
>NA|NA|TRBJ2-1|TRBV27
CASSGSRVNEQFF
TGTGCCAGCAGCGGGAGCCGAGTCAATGAGCAGTTCTTC
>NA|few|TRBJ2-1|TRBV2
CASPSYNEQFF
TGTGCCAGCCCTTCCTACAATGAGCAGTTCTTC
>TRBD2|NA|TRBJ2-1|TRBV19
CASSPLAGNYNEQFF
TGTGCCAGTAGTCCTTTAGCGGGAAACTACAATGAGCAGTTCTTC
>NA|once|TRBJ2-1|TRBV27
CASSSWESSYNEQFF
TGTGCCAGCAGTTCGTGGGAAAGCTCCTACAATGAGCAGTTCTTC
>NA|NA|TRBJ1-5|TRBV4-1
CASSQISQGNRQPQHF
TGCGCCAGCAGCCAAATCTCCCAGGGGAATAGGCAGCCCCAGCATTTT
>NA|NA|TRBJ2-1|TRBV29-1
CSVEVTGSSYNEQFF
TGCAGCGTTGAAGTCACCGGATCATCCTACAATGAGCAGTTCTTC
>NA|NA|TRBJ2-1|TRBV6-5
CASSPGPSPYNEQFF
TGTGCCAGCAGTCCAGGGCCTTCCCCTTACAATGAGCAGTTCTTC
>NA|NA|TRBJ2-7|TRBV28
CASRSYRDSYEQYF
TGTGCCAGCAGATCCTACAGGGACTCCTACGAGCAGTACTTC
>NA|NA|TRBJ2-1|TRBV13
CASSTPTGTETYNEQFF
TGTGCCAGCAGCACCCCGACCGGGACTGAGACCTACAATGAGCAGTTCTTC
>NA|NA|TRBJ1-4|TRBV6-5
CASSYATGAREKLFF
TGTGCCAGCAGTTACGCAACGGGGGCGAGGGAAAAACTGTTTTTT
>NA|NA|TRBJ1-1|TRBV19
CASSIEGLNTEAFF
TGTGCCAGTAGTATAGAGGGTTTGAACACTGAAGCTTTCTTT
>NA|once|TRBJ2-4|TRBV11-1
CASSLDFAAKNIQYF
TGTGCCAGCAGCTTAGACTTCGCAGCCAAAAACATTCAGTACTTC
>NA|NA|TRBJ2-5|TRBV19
CASSIDLAGTWAQYF
TGTGCCAGTAGTATAGATCTGGCAGGGACGTGGGCCCAGTACTTC
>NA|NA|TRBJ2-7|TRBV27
CASSLRGTYEQYF
TGTGCCAGCAGTTTACGCGGAACCTACGAGCAGTACTTC
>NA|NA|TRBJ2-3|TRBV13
CASSNRLTSSTDTQYF
TGTGCCAGCAGCAACAGATTAACCTCTAGCACAGATACGCAGTATTTT
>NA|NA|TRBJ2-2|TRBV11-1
CASSLDVPHREMAHRELFF
TGTGCCAGCAGCTTAGATGTTCCCCACCGGGAGATGGCGCACCGGGAGCTGTTTTTT
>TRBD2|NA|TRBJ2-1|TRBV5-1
CASSGTPGLAVSSYNEQFF
TGCGCCAGCAGCGGCACCCCGGGACTAGCGGTGAGCTCCTACAATGAGCAGTTCTTC
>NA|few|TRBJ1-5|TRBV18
CASSIQGGGNQPQHF
TGTGCCAGCTCAATCCAGGGTGGTGGCAATCAGCCCCAGCATTTT
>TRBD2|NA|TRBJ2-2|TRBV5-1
CASSLYPSGRTNTGELFF
TGCGCCAGCAGCTTGTACCCTAGCGGGAGGACGAACACCGGGGAGCTGTTTTTT
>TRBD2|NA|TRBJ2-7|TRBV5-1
CASSLFPSGAYEQYF
TGCGCCAGCAGCTTGTTCCCTAGCGGGGCCTACGAGCAGTACTTC
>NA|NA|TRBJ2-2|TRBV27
CASSLLRTAGTGELFF
TGTGCCAGCAGTTTATTACGGACAGCCGGGACCGGGGAGCTGTTTTTT
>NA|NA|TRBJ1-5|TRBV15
CATSRDLSRTAYDNQPQHF
TGTGCCACCAGCAGAGATCTTAGCCGGACGGCGTATGACAATCAGCCCCAGCATTTT
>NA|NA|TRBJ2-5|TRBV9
CASSWAGSQRETQYF
TGTGCCAGCAGCTGGGCGGGGTCCCAACGAGAGACCCAGTACTTC
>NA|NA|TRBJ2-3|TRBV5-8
CASSLRSTSTDTQYF
TGTGCCAGCAGCTTGCGCAGCACTAGCACAGATACGCAGTATTTT
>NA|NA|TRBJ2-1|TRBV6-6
CASWAGFHEQFF
TGTGCCAGCTGGGCAGGGTTCCATGAGCAGTTCTTC
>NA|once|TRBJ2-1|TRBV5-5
CASSLVSGLHEQFF
TGTGCCAGCAGCTTAGTATCCGGGCTGCATGAGCAGTTCTTC
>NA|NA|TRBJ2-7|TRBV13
CASSSRRTVGSYEQYF
TGTGCCAGCAGTTCTCGGAGGACGGTCGGCTCCTACGAGCAGTACTTC
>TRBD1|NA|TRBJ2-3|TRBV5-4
CASSLGTGATDTQYF
TGTGCCAGCAGCCTAGGGACAGGGGCCACAGATACGCAGTATTTT
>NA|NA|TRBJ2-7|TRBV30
CAWSRVESSYEQYF
TGTGCCTGGAGTCGTGTCGAAAGCTCCTACGAGCAGTACTTC
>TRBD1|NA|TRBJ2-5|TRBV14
CASAQPTTGTEGTQYF
TGTGCCAGCGCGCAACCAACTACAGGGACAGAAGGGACCCAGTACTTC
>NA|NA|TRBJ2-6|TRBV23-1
CASSQLWGPPSGANVLTF
TGCGCCAGCAGTCAATTATGGGGGCCTCCTTCTGGGGCCAACGTCCTGACTTTC
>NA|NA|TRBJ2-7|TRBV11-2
CASSLADGAHFYEQYF
TGTGCCAGCAGCTTAGCGGACGGGGCCCATTTCTACGAGCAGTACTTC
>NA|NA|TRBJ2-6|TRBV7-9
CASSWKGAGANVLTF
TGTGCCAGCAGCTGGAAAGGGGCCGGGGCCAACGTCCTGACTTTC
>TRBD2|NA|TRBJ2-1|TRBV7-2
CASSLEFWEGRHNEQFF
TGTGCCAGCAGCTTAGAGTTTTGGGAGGGACGGCACAATGAGCAGTTCTTC
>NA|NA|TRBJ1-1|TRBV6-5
CASTQGVNTEAFF
TGTGCCAGCACTCAAGGAGTGAACACTGAAGCTTTCTTT
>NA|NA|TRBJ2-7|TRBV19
CASRSRGTPSYEQYF
TGTGCCAGTAGGTCGAGGGGGACTCCATCCTACGAGCAGTACTTC
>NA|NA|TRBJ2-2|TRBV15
CATSREQAGFPNTGELFF
TGTGCCACCAGCAGAGAACAGGCGGGTTTTCCGAACACCGGGGAGCTGTTTTTT
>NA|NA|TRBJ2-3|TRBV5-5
CASSSTGRSTDTQYF
TGTGCCAGCAGCTCCACCGGACGGAGCACAGATACGCAGTATTTT
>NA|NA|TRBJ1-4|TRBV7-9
CASSYTGGEKLFF
TGTGCCAGCAGCTACACGGGAGGGGAAAAACTGTTTTTT
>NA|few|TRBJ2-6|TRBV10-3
CAISPTDGGSGANVLTF
TGTGCCATCAGCCCTACTGACGGAGGCTCTGGGGCCAACGTCCTGACTTTC
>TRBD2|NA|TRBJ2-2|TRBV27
CASSLSTSGRAAGELFF
TGTGCCAGCAGTTTGTCAACTAGCGGGAGGGCCGCCGGGGAGCTGTTTTTT
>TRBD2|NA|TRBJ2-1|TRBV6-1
CAGGGTSYNEQFF
TGTGCCGGGGGGGGGACCTCCTACAATGAGCAGTTCTTC
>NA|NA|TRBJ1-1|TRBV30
CAWSLQGMNTEAFF
TGTGCCTGGAGTTTACAGGGCATGAACACTGAAGCTTTCTTT
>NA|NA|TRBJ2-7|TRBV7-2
CASSLHREQYF
TGTGCCAGCAGCTTACATAGGGAGCAGTACTTC